This T cell receptor beta chain was recovered during a study of shared clonotypes between healthy human individuals. V was cut by 0 bases and J by 8 bases, with 11 bases left in between. This CDR3 comprises 14 residues. Germline-derived CDR1 and CDR2 are LGHNA and YSLEER. Method: immunoSEQ multiplex PCR; TCRdb's copy keeps in-frame clones and lacks some. The sample contains under 2,000,000 clones, approximately 95% of which appear only once. Naive CD8 cells were CD45RO-negative, positively selected for CCR7, excluding terminally differentiated effector memory CD45RA+ cells. The sequence was obtained from a man aged 18-30 years in good health. The sequencing input was naive CD8+ T cells sorted from blood. The chain is built from TRBV4-3 and TRBJ2-1, with a tentative D call TRBD1 (6 bases). CDR3 nucleotide sequence: TGCGCCAGCAGCCAAGAAAACAGGGACGATGAGCAGTTCTTC. Translation gives CASSQENRDDEQFF.